The 13 T cell receptor beta chains reported below all come from one sample, sequenced in a study of sequential checkpoint blockade in melanoma. Sample treatment: randomized to nivolumab then ipilimumab (arm A) or the reverse (arm B). Sequencing was performed with immunoSEQ multiplex PCR; in TCRdb, only in-frame clones are kept and a portion is missing. Altogether just over 15,000 clones are present, more than 65% being singletons, with the ten largest covering 30%. Sequencing used CD8+ T cells sorted from blood (inferred from file names), obtained from a patient given nivolumab and ipilimumab in sequence. These receptors all stem from a human donor with melanoma.

In its sample, this clone was seen once. This rearrangement joins TRBV5-1 to TRBJ1-2; 12 bases align to TRBD1. V was clipped by 7 bases and J by 7 bases; unmatched bases: 11. CDR1 is SGHRS, CDR2 YFSETQ, per germline. There are 15 residues in the CDR3. The CDR3, as DNA: TGCGCCAGCCGAATACCGGGACAGGGGGCATTTGGCTACACCTTC. Protein product: CASRIPGQGAFGYTF. Together with reference TRBV5-1 and TRBJ1-2, the CDR3 gives the full variable domain: KAGVTQTPRYLIKTRGQQVTLSCSPISGHRSVSWYQQTPGQGLQFLFEYFSETQRNKGNFPGRFSGRQFSNSRSEMNVSTLELGDSALYLCASRIPGQGAFGYTFGSGTRLTVV.

The CDR3 bases are TGCGCCAGCAGCCCTATACAGGGGCAGAGCGGCTATGGCTACACCTTC. Residues: CASSPIQGQSGYGYTF. The rearrangement links TRBV4-1 to TRBJ1-2; 7 bases line up with TRBD1. J lost 4 bases, V lost 4 bases, and 12 bases had no gene match. The CDR3 loop spans 16 amino acids. The V gene's germline CDR1 is MGHRA and CDR2 YSYEKL.

The chain combines TRBV4-1 with TRBJ2-1, with TRBD1 matching over 7 bases. This CDR3 spans 16 amino acids. J gave up 5 bases and V 2 bases, and 9 bases lay outside the gene matches. Germline values: CDR1 MGHRA, CDR2 YSYEKL. The CDR3 nucleotides are TGCGCCAGCAGCCAACGAACAGGGGCCGGGAACAATGAGCAGTTCTTC. This codes for CASSQRTGAGNNEQFF.

This chain uses TRBV9 with TRBJ1-3; D perhaps matches TRBD1 (5 bases). This CDR3 contains 15 residues. Germline CDR1 reads SGDLS; CDR2 reads YYNGEE. V was clipped by 0 bases and J by 0 bases, with 7 bases between them. The CDR3 nucleotides are TGTGCCAGCAGCGTAGGCAGGGACTCTGGAAACACCATATATTTT. Residues: CASSVGRDSGNTIYF. Drawing the rest from reference TRBV9 and TRBJ1-3, the complete variable domain is DSGVTQTPKHLITATGQRVTLRCSPRSGDLSVYWYQQSLDQGLQFLIQYYNGEERAKGNILERFSAQQFPDLHSELNLSSLELGDSALYFCASSVGRDSGNTIYFGEGSWLTVV.

The V call is TRBV13, the J call TRBJ2-1; possible D gene TRBD1, 8 bases. The CDR3 is made up of 16 amino acids. Germline V lookup: CDR1 PRHDT, CDR2 FYEKMQ (reference sequence). Trimming removed 5 bases at V and 4 bases at J, with 18 bases between. DNA of the CDR3: TGTGCCAGCAGCCCAGGGGGGGACAGGCCGTACAATGAGCAGTTCTTC. Protein: CASSPGGDRPYNEQFF.

V gene TRBV7-2 combines with J gene TRBJ2-5; D unclear. The J call may be incorrect, as the DNA end agrees better with TRBJ2-7. The germline V gene encodes CDR1 SGHTA and CDR2 FQGNSA. CDR3 size: 12 residues. The CDR3 here is CASSLKYYEQYF. CDR3 sequence (DNA): TGTGCCAGCAGCCTCAAATACTACGAGCAGTACTTC.

This clone occurred a few times. This chain connects TRBV27 to TRBJ2-1; 9 positions match TRBD2. The CDR3 covers 15 residues. Germline trimming cut 7 bases from V and 3 bases from J; bases unmatched to any gene: 7. CDR1 MNHEY and CDR2 SMNVEV come from the germline V gene (reference sequence). The CDR3: CASKAGGSFYNEQFF. CDR3 bases: TGTGCCAGCAAAGCGGGAGGTAGTTTCTACAATGAGCAGTTCTTC.

The rearrangement uses TRBV5-4 and TRBJ2-7, with 8 bases identical to TRBD1. With 7 bases clipped from V and 1 base from J, the junction kept 7 bases outside the gene matches. Looked up from germline, CDR1 is SGHNT and CDR2 is YYREEE (reference sequence). The length of the CDR3 is 14 residues. CDR3 residues: CASHNRGDSYEQYF. CDR3 coding DNA: TGTGCCAGCCATAACAGGGGGGATTCCTACGAGCAGTACTTC. The full variable domain, rest sourced from reference TRBV5-4 and TRBJ2-7, is ETGVTQSPTHLIKTRGQQVTLRCSSQSGHNTVSWYQQALGQGPQFIFQYYREEENGRGNFPPRFSGLQFPNYSSELNVNALELDDSALYLCASHNRGDSYEQYFGPGTRLTVT.

Written as DNA, the CDR3 is TGTGCCATCTCCACGGGAGCTGGTGAGCAGTACTTC. Its protein product is CAISTGAGEQYF. The rearrangement joins TRBV18 to TRBJ2-7; maybe TRBD2 (6 bases). V lost 10 bases and J lost 7, with 17 bases in between. The CDR3 is 12 residues long. Germline CDR1 reads KGHSH; CDR2 reads LQKENI.

The gene calls are TRBV27 and TRBJ1-4; TRBD1 is a possible D gene (5 bases). This CDR3 has 16 amino acids. The germline V gene has CDR1 MNHEY and CDR2 SMNVEV (reference sequence). Trimming stripped 5 bases from V and 0 bases from J, with 13 bases between. The CDR3 DNA is TGTGCCAGCAGTCTCCGACAGATTGCAACTAATGAAAAACTGTTTTTT. This sequence encodes CASSLRQIATNEKLFF.

This clone was seen a single time. The chain recombines TRBV5-3 with TRBJ2-3; 8 bases align to TRBD2. TRBV5-3 is classed as an ORF, of uncertain function. V shed 7 bases, J shed 10 bases, and the junction held 11 bases outside the gene matches. The CDR3 has 13 amino acids. The CDR3 DNA sequence: TGTGCCAGATCCGACAGCGGGAGCGCTTCGCAGTATTTT. Translating it yields CARSDSGSASQYF.

The chain employs TRBV27 and TRBJ1-5; 9 nucleotides line up with TRBD1. J lost 3 bases, V lost 8 bases, and 5 bases had no gene match. The CDR3 covers 14 residues. Germline V gene sequence: CDR1 MNHEY, CDR2 SMNVEV (reference sequence). The CDR3 DNA reads as TGTGCCAGCGGAATACAGGGGGCCAATCAGCCCCAGCATTTT. It yields the protein CASGIQGANQPQHF.

The chain is built from TRBV7-6 and TRBJ2-1; TRBD2 might be the D (6 bases). Germline assignment: CDR1 SGHVS and CDR2 FNYEAQ. V shed 2 bases and J shed 2 bases, with 13 bases lying between them. The CDR3 totals 16 residues. In nucleotides, the CDR3 is TGTGCCAGCAGCTTACTTTCTCCGGGGGCCTACAATGAGCAGTTCTTC. Translation gives CASSLLSPGAYNEQFF.